These 26 T cell receptor beta chains came from one sample sequenced in a study of control samples from healthy donors and cancer patients. Assay: immunoSEQ multiplex PCR; the TCRdb copy retains only in-frame clones and omits some. The repertoire shows fewer than 250,000 clones; the top ten hold around 2%. The sequencing input was blood. All receptors come from a woman in her twenties or thirties in good health.

The rearrangement uses TRBV19 and TRBJ1-1; 7 positions agree with TRBD1. The V and J ends lost 6 bases and 5 bases, in that order; junction bases with no gene match: 3. The CDR3 loop spans 12 amino acids. Germline V CDR1 and CDR2: LNHDA, SQIVND (reference sequence). CDR3 loop: CASRKGATEAFF. Written as DNA, the CDR3 is TGTGCCAGTAGGAAGGGGGCGACTGAAGCTTTCTTT.

CDR3 sequence (DNA): TGCAGTGAGCGAACCTACAATGAGCAGTTCTTC. It specifies CSERTYNEQFF. The chain joins TRBV20-1 to TRBJ2-1, with D unresolved. V lost 7 bases and J lost 2, with 6 bases in between. CDR1 and CDR2 from the germline V gene are DFQATT and SNEGSKA (reference sequence). CDR3 length equals 11 residues.

The V gene is TRBV7-9, the J gene TRBJ2-7; D gene ambiguous. The V and J ends lost 6 bases and 1 base respectively, with 10 bases between them. CDR1 is SEHNR, CDR2 FQNEAQ, per germline (reference sequence). The CDR3 extends over 13 amino acids. CDR3 region: CASRGPGSYEQYF. The CDR3 coding sequence is TGTGCCAGCAGAGGACCGGGTTCCTACGAGCAGTACTTC.

This rearrangement joins TRBV6-5 to TRBJ1-4; the D is unclear. Trimming shortened V by 4 bases and J by 3 bases, and 9 bases separated the two germline ends. CDR1 is MNHEY, CDR2 SVGAGI, per germline. The CDR3 spans 14 residues. The CDR3 DNA sequence: TGTGCCAGCAGTTCTGGGTGGGCTAATGAAAAACTGTTTTTT. Translated: CASSSGWANEKLFF.

The chain recombines TRBV9 with TRBJ2-7, with a weak D call TRBD2 (5 bases). The CDR3 length is 14 residues. V lost 0 bases, J lost 7 bases, and 14 bases lay in between. The germline V gene has CDR1 SGDLS and CDR2 YYNGEE. DNA for the CDR3: TGTGCCAGCAGCGTAGAGGTCCGGCCGGGGGAGCAGTACTTC. Its protein is CASSVEVRPGEQYF.

The chain links TRBV28 to TRBJ2-7, with no clear D. Per germline, CDR1 MDHEN and CDR2 SYDVKM. Trimming stripped 7 bases from V and 3 bases from J, with 13 bases between. The CDR3 contains 13 residues. The CDR3 region has the DNA TGTGCCAGCAAACCCGACGGCTACTACGAGCAGTACTTC. This codes for CASKPDGYYEQYF.

The chain combines TRBV28 with TRBJ1-2; 7 positions agree with TRBD1. Germline V gene data show CDR1 as MDHEN and CDR2 as SYDVKM. With 3 bases clipped from V and 8 bases from J, the junction kept 12 bases outside the gene matches. The CDR3 has 15 amino acids. CDR3 sequence (DNA): TGTGCCAGCAGTTTTTTCCCTCAGGCACAGGGGGGCTACACCTTC. Encoded protein: CASSFFPQAQGGYTF.

V usage is TRBV5-8 and J usage is TRBJ1-1; maybe TRBD1 (6 bases). V lost 0 bases to trimming and J lost 3 bases, with 12 bases between them. This CDR3 is 15 amino acids long. Germline CDR1 is SGHTS and CDR2 is YDEGEE. CDR3 in DNA: TGTGCCAGCAGCTTGGTGGGGGGGGCAGACACTGAAGCTTTCTTT. This encodes CASSLVGGADTEAFF.

The rearrangement uses TRBV9 and TRBJ2-2; D is possibly TRBD2 (5 bases). This CDR3 comprises 14 residues. V was trimmed by 4 bases and J by 6 bases, leaving 13 bases between them. Germline values: CDR1 SGDLS, CDR2 YYNGEE. The CDR3 region is CASSTTSIPGELFF. CDR3 bases: TGTGCCAGCAGCACCACTAGTATCCCCGGGGAGCTGTTTTTT.

Details on this clone: The junction shows a germline mismatch at one end, possibly a read error. The chain links TRBV6-5 to TRBJ2-7; 7 bases fit TRBD2. There are 14 residues in the CDR3. Germline CDR1 reads MNHEY; CDR2 reads SVGAGI. The CDR3 DNA sequence: TGTGCCAGCAGTTTGCGGGAGCACTCCCACGAGCAGTACTTC. Residues: CASSLREHSHEQYF.

The chain is built from TRBV24-1 and TRBJ1-1; D is perhaps TRBD1 (5 bases). Germline V gene data show CDR1 as KGHDR and CDR2 as SFDVKD. With 2 bases removed from V and 2 bases from J, the gap between germline ends came to 11 bases. CDR3 size: 15 residues. The DNA for the CDR3 is TGTGCCACCAGTGATTCGCGACAGATCAACACTGAAGCTTTCTTT. Translating it yields CATSDSRQINTEAFF.

The chain links TRBV7-2 to TRBJ1-1; D is perhaps TRBD1 (5 bases). Germline CDR1 reads SGHTA; CDR2 reads FQGNSA. CDR3 length: 13 residues. V lost 2 bases and J 5 bases, leaving 9 bases between the germline ends. In DNA form, the CDR3 reads TGTGCCAGCAGCTTATGGGGGGGGACTGAAGCTTTCTTT. Translation gives CASSLWGGTEAFF.

Here the CDR3 reads CASSLVKGRVYTDTQYF. CDR3 DNA sequence: TGTGCCAGCAGCTTAGTAAAAGGTCGGGTTTACACAGATACGCAGTATTTT. The gene calls are TRBV7-9 and TRBJ2-3; D ambiguous. Trimming cost V 1 base and J 2 bases, with 16 bases left between them. This CDR3 has 17 residues. Germline V CDR1 and CDR2: SEHNR, FQNEAQ (reference sequence).

The CDR3 region has the DNA TGTCCCCCACAATCGGGCGATGAGCAGTTCTTC. The encoded protein is CPPQSGDEQFF. The chain couples TRBV6-6 to TRBJ2-1; D gene ambiguous. The germline V gene encodes CDR1 MNHNY and CDR2 SVGAGI (reference sequence). The CDR3 has 11 residues.

The chain has TRBV30 and TRBJ1-5; D unresolved. The CDR3 spans 13 residues. Germline V gene sequence: CDR1 GTSNPN, CDR2 SVGIG (reference sequence). V dropped 1 base and J dropped 0 bases, with 4 bases sitting between them. The CDR3 DNA reads TGTGCCTGGAGTGCTAATAGCAATCAGCCCCAGCATTTT. It yields the protein CAWSANSNQPQHF.

The genes are TRBV7-9 and TRBJ1-4; TRBD1 agrees at 10 bases. This CDR3 contains 14 residues. Germline lookup yields CDR1 SEHNR and CDR2 FQNEAQ (reference sequence). The J segment lost 8 bases and the V segment lost 5 bases, leaving 5 bases of the junction unmatched. This CDR3 is CASSRQGAHEKLFF. Here the CDR3 DNA reads TGTGCCAGCAGCCGACAGGGGGCGCACGAAAAACTGTTTTTT.

The chain couples TRBV4-1 to TRBJ1-3; D is uncertain. Looked up from germline, CDR1 is MGHRA and CDR2 is YSYEKL. V lost 4 bases and J 0 bases, leaving 10 bases between the germline ends. The CDR3 runs to 15 residues. The CDR3 region is CASSPLRDSGNTIYF. The CDR3 nucleotides are TGCGCCAGCAGCCCGTTGAGGGACTCTGGAAACACCATATATTTT.

The rearrangement joins TRBV4-1 to TRBJ2-4, with TRBD2 identical over 10 bases. Germline CDR1 MGHRA, CDR2 YSYEKL. The CDR3 has 16 amino acids. Losses at the gene ends were 2 bases for V and 8 bases for J; bases not matched to a gene: 9. CDR3 in DNA: TGCGCCAGCAGCCAACCTAAAGGACTAGCGGAAGACATTCAGTACTTC. Translating gives CASSQPKGLAEDIQYF.

The chain has TRBV28 and TRBJ1-2; no definite D call. The CDR3 runs to 11 residues. Trimming shortened V by 4 bases and J by 8 bases, and 8 bases separated the two germline ends. The germline V gene has CDR1 MDHEN and CDR2 SYDVKM. This chain's CDR3 is CASSSAGGYTF. CDR3 nucleotides: TGTGCCAGCAGTTCCGCCGGCGGCTACACCTTC.

The chain couples TRBV2 to TRBJ1-5; no definite D call. Germline V gene lookup returns CDR1 SNHLY and CDR2 FYNNEI. Trimming removed 7 bases from V and 1 base from J, with 8 bases in between. This CDR3 spans 13 amino acids. The CDR3 region has the DNA TGTGCCAGCACACAAGGGAGCAATCAGCCCCAGCATTTT. This encodes CASTQGSNQPQHF.

The chain recombines TRBV4-1 with TRBJ1-4, with D perhaps matching TRBD1 (5 bases). The ends were cut back, 6 bases at V and 8 bases at J, with 22 bases in the middle. This CDR3 comprises 16 residues. Germline V gives CDR1 MGHRA, CDR2 YSYEKL. CDR3 nucleotide sequence: TGCGCCAGCAGAAATCCCCAGGGAGCCGCCGGGGAAAAACTGTTTTTT. Its protein is CASRNPQGAAGEKLFF.

The V call is TRBV7-2, the J call TRBJ2-5; D is ambiguous. The V and J ends lost 5 bases and 5 bases respectively, with 6 bases between them. The CDR3 is made up of 11 amino acids. Per germline, CDR1 SGHTA and CDR2 FQGNSA. CDR3 in DNA: TGTGCCAGCAGCCCGTGGGAGACCCAGTACTTC. Protein sequence: CASSPWETQYF.

The CDR3 protein is CASSLGLDRDEKLFF. CDR3 in DNA: TGTGCCAGCAGCTTAGGTCTGGACAGGGACGAAAAACTGTTTTTT. The chain couples TRBV7-6 to TRBJ1-4, with 8 bases aligning to TRBD1. The V gene's germline CDR1 is SGHVS and CDR2 FNYEAQ. Trimming took 1 base from V and 8 from J; bases not matched to a gene: 6. This CDR3 spans 15 amino acids.

The chain recombines TRBV5-4 with TRBJ1-1; D gene uncertain. CDR3 length: 14 residues. The germline gives CDR1 SGHNT, CDR2 YYREEE (reference sequence). V shed 5 bases and J shed 5 bases, with 16 bases lying between them. CDR3 sequence (DNA): TGTGCCAGCAGTTATTTAGGGAGAGGAACTGAAGCTTTCTTT. Translation gives CASSYLGRGTEAFF.

This chain connects TRBV19 to TRBJ1-1; D is undetermined. The germline CDR1 and CDR2 sequences are LNHDA and SQIVND (reference sequence). Trimming shortened V by 2 bases and J by 4 bases, and 14 bases separated the two germline ends. This CDR3 has 15 residues. The CDR3 spells CASSINNRVPTEAFF. The DNA for the CDR3 is TGTGCCAGTAGTATAAACAACAGAGTTCCCACTGAAGCTTTCTTT.

The chain carries TRBV28 and TRBJ1-1; 7 nucleotides match TRBD1. Germline V gene sequence: CDR1 MDHEN, CDR2 SYDVKM. V lost 5 bases and J lost 0; bases outside the gene matches: 9. CDR3 length equals 16 residues. As DNA, the CDR3 is TGTGCCAGCAGTCCATCGACAGGGACCATGAACACTGAAGCTTTCTTT. It translates to CASSPSTGTMNTEAFF.